This T cell receptor beta chain originates from a study of T cell responses to AZD1222 COVID-19 vaccine. Background on the study: Pooling covered second doses at about 4 or about 12 weeks.

Comments on this clone: The antigen remains undetermined.

The table came from immunoSEQ multiplex PCR; TCRdb's copy has only in-frame clones and leaves some out. The top ten clones hold less than 3.5% of a sample with 97,000 or so clones, around 89% of them seen once. Study-level points and caveats: Following two doses of AZD1222, Spike-specific TCR breadth and depth rose. CD4 TCRs linked to vaccination spanned spike, dominating at 160-218 and 743-854. Possibly, clonal diversity was underestimated; donors were largely white British and included more females.

Germline CDR1 is SGHAT and CDR2 is FQNNGV. The CDR3 is made up of 14 amino acids. The V and J ends lost 1 base and 8 bases respectively, with 14 bases between them. The source material was peripheral blood, sampled on day 0 of AZD1222 vaccination. This receptor was taken from an adult in good health. The V call is TRBV11-2, the J call TRBJ1-1; tentatively, D is TRBD1 (5 bases). The CDR3: CASSLALRGPEAFF. For the CDR3, the DNA is TGTGCCAGCAGCTTAGCCCTAAGGGGCCCCGAAGCTTTCTTT.